Below, 30 T cell receptor beta chains from the same sample are listed, as sequenced in a study of CD8+ T cells in alopecia areata. Treatment denoted: oral pan-JAK inhibitor, 5-10 mg twice daily. Following RNA extraction, reverse transcription yielded cDNA that acted as the sequencing template. Clones were read by immunoSEQ multiplex PCR, and TCRdb kept only the in-frame ones, dropping some. Of around 120,000 clones detected, roughly 55% appear once; the ten largest clones hold around 6%. The sequencing used CD4+ T cells sorted from blood, collected at week 4, from a patient treated with tofacitinib. Receptors originate from a human donor with alopecia areata.

The V call is TRBV6-1, the J call TRBJ1-5; TRBD1 might be the D (6 bases). Trimming took 9 bases from V and 3 from J, leaving 12 bases between them. The CDR3 is made up of 13 amino acids. Germline CDR1 is MNHNS and CDR2 is SASEGT. The chain's CDR3 is CASRTVINQPQHF. CDR3 bases: TGTGCCAGTCGGACAGTGATCAATCAGCCCCAGCATTTT.

CDR3 sequence: CASSELGQGNLEQFF. CDR3 sequence (DNA): TGTGCCAGCAGTGAACTGGGACAGGGGAATCTGGAGCAGTTCTTC. The chain employs TRBV25-1 and TRBJ2-1; 10 bases are shared with TRBD1. V lost 2 bases to trimming and J lost 10 bases; unmatched junction nucleotides: 8. Germline values: CDR1 MGHDK, CDR2 SYGVNS. This CDR3 region has 15 residues.

The rearrangement links TRBV18 to TRBJ1-1; unclear D gene. The germline V and J ends were trimmed by 5 bases and 8 bases, with 12 bases remaining between them. Germline CDR1 and CDR2: KGHSH and LQKENI. The CDR3 sequence is 12 residues long. The CDR3 region is CASSRGREEAFF. CDR3 coding DNA: TGTGCCAGCTCAAGAGGACGGGAAGAAGCTTTCTTT.

This clone was seen a few times. The chain links TRBV6-5 to TRBJ2-1, with D perhaps given as TRBD1 or TRBD2 (6 bases each). Germline V gene data show CDR1 as MNHEY and CDR2 as SVGAGI. This CDR3 is built from 13 residues. The V end was cut by 7 bases, the J end by 9 bases, with 16 bases between. CDR3 protein: CASKTQGRFEQFF. The CDR3 DNA reads TGTGCCAGCAAAACTCAGGGGAGGTTTGAGCAGTTCTTC.

The chain links TRBV10-3 to TRBJ1-2; D ambiguous. Germline loops: CDR1 ENHRY, CDR2 SYGVKD. The CDR3 is made up of 13 amino acids. V lost 7 bases and J 2 bases, leaving 11 bases between the germline ends. CDR3 protein: CAINAGENYGYTF. The CDR3 DNA reads TGTGCCATCAACGCCGGGGAGAACTATGGCTACACCTTC.

The J gene is TRBJ2-5, the V gene TRBV30, with TRBD2 as a possible D gene (5 bases). Per germline, CDR1 GTSNPN and CDR2 SVGIG (reference sequence). This CDR3 is 14 amino acids long. V lost 2 bases to trimming and J lost 2 bases, with 12 bases between them. The CDR3 bases are TGTGCCTGGAGTATCGGGATTGCGCAAGAGACCCAGTACTTC. This encodes CAWSIGIAQETQYF.

The V and J genes are TRBV29-1 and TRBJ2-7; D not certain. CDR1 and CDR2 from the germline V gene are SQVTM and ANQGSEA. The V end lost 6 bases, the J end lost 3 bases, and 18 bases lay between the germline ends. The CDR3 totals 14 residues. The CDR3, as DNA: TGCAGCGTCATCACGGCGACGGGTGACTACGAGCAGTACTTC. This encodes CSVITATGDYEQYF.

The rearrangement uses TRBV5-1 and TRBJ2-5; 7 bases fit TRBD2. Germline lookup yields CDR1 SGHRS and CDR2 YFSETQ. This CDR3 spans 15 amino acids. V lost 4 bases to trimming and J lost 2 bases; unmatched junction nucleotides: 8. CDR3 protein: CASSRLAELQETQYF. For the CDR3, the DNA is TGCGCCAGCAGCCGGCTAGCGGAGCTACAAGAGACCCAGTACTTC.

The rearrangement links TRBV12-5 to TRBJ2-2; tentatively, D is TRBD1 (5 bases). This CDR3 is built from 14 residues. Trimming shortened V by 1 base and J by 13 bases, and 16 bases separated the two germline ends. Germline CDR1 LGHNT, CDR2 FRNRAP. CDR3 nucleotides: TGTGCTAGTGGTTTGGGGGGCGAGTGGAAGGTGCTGTTTTTT. It is translated as CASGLGGEWKVLFF.

The chain employs TRBV29-1 and TRBJ2-7; D might be TRBD2 (7 bases). CDR3 length equals 16 residues. With 0 bases removed from V and 6 bases from J, the gap between germline ends came to 21 bases. CDR1 is SQVTM, CDR2 ANQGSEA, per germline. As DNA, the CDR3 is TGCAGCGTTGAAGAAGGGAGGGGGGTCAGGTCTGTCGAGCAGTACTTC. Its translation: CSVEEGRGVRSVEQYF.

V gene TRBV27 combines with J gene TRBJ2-1; 7 bases are shared with TRBD1. Germline-derived CDR1 and CDR2 are MNHEY and SMNVEV (reference sequence). V lost 6 bases to trimming and J lost 6 bases; unmatched junction nucleotides: 8. This CDR3 spans 14 amino acids. The CDR3 loop reads CASRRRQGGNEQFF. The DNA for the CDR3 is TGTGCCAGCAGACGGCGACAGGGCGGCAATGAGCAGTTCTTC.

This chain links TRBV9 with TRBJ1-4; TRBD1 agrees at 10 bases. V shed 0 bases and J 7 bases; nucleotides not matched to a gene: 3. Germline-derived CDR1 and CDR2 are SGDLS and YYNGEE. This CDR3 has 15 amino acids. The CDR3 DNA sequence: TGTGCCAGCAGCGTAGAGGGACAGGGGTTTGAAAAACTGTTTTTT. It yields the protein CASSVEGQGFEKLFF.

This chain links TRBV5-1 with TRBJ2-5; a weak D match, TRBD1 (5 bases). The DNA matches TRBJ2-7 better at its end, which makes the J call doubtful. Per the germline V gene, CDR1 is SGHRS and CDR2 is YFSETQ. The CDR3 loop spans 13 amino acids. The CDR3 sequence is CASSGQGTYEQYF. As DNA, the CDR3 is TGCGCCAGCAGCGGGCAGGGTACCTACGAGCAGTACTTC.

The chain combines TRBV4-1 with TRBJ2-7; 12 nucleotides align to TRBD2. The CDR3 length is 16 residues. V dropped 1 base and J dropped 0; count of bases not matched to a gene: 1. CDR1 MGHRA and CDR2 YSYEKL come from the germline V gene. This CDR3 is CASSQVTSGSSYEQYF. CDR3 sequence (DNA): TGCGCCAGCAGCCAAGTGACTAGCGGGAGCTCCTACGAGCAGTACTTC.

This clone was detected a few times. The V gene is TRBV5-6, the J gene TRBJ1-2; D remains ambiguous. V lost 0 bases and J lost 6, with 12 bases in between. Germline loops: CDR1 SGHDT, CDR2 YYEEEE. This CDR3 is built from 14 residues. Here the CDR3 reads CASSLEVVENGYTF. Here the CDR3 DNA reads TGTGCCAGCAGCTTGGAGGTGGTTGAAAATGGCTACACCTTC.

The chain employs TRBV4-3 and TRBJ2-5; D is unresolved. The CDR3 extends over 13 amino acids. Per the germline V gene, CDR1 is LGHNA and CDR2 is YSLEER. Trimming took 0 bases from V and 5 from J, leaving 7 bases between them. CDR3 protein: CASSQEVSETQYF. CDR3 bases: TGCGCCAGCAGCCAAGAAGTCAGCGAGACCCAGTACTTC.

The chain is built from TRBV25-1 and TRBJ2-7, with 10 nucleotides matching TRBD2. This CDR3 has 16 amino acids. Trimming removed 9 bases from V and 3 bases from J; junction bases left unmatched: 14. Per germline, CDR1 MGHDK and CDR2 SYGVNS. This CDR3 is CASTTGTSVDRYEQYF. CDR3 in DNA: TGTGCCAGTACCACCGGGACTAGCGTGGACCGCTACGAGCAGTACTTC.

The V and J genes are TRBV7-9 and TRBJ1-1; maybe TRBD1 (5 bases). This CDR3 has 14 amino acids. Germline-derived CDR1 and CDR2 are SEHNR and FQNEAQ (reference sequence). Deletions cut 1 base from V and 1 base from J, with 7 bases between. The CDR3 loop is CASSLGGENTEAFF. The CDR3 DNA reads TGTGCCAGCAGCTTAGGGGGGGAGAACACTGAAGCTTTCTTT.

The rearrangement joins TRBV29-1 to TRBJ2-6; no clear D gene. V was cut by 6 bases and J by 0 bases, with 6 bases left in between. CDR3 size: 13 residues. Looked up from germline, CDR1 is SQVTM and CDR2 is ANQGSEA. CDR3 nucleotide sequence: TGCAGCGTGATGCGCTCTGGGGCCAACGTCCTGACTTTC. Translation: CSVMRSGANVLTF.

This clone has more than one count but fewer than ten. This chain uses TRBV7-2 with TRBJ1-2; the D gene is possibly TRBD1 (5 bases). Germline lookup yields CDR1 SGHTA and CDR2 FQGNSA. The CDR3 runs to 14 residues. The V and J ends lost 5 bases and 7 bases respectively, with 17 bases between them. CDR3 bases: TGTGCCAGCAGCCCGGGAGCAGGGAGGGGTGGCTACACCTTC. This codes for CASSPGAGRGGYTF.

This clone was observed a few times. The J gene is TRBJ1-1, the V gene TRBV18, with D unresolved. V was cut by 5 bases and J by 4 bases, with 8 bases left in between. In germline, CDR1 is KGHSH, CDR2 LQKENI. This CDR3 spans 12 amino acids. CDR3 in amino acids: CASSGSGTEAFF. Written as DNA, the CDR3 is TGTGCCAGCTCAGGGTCGGGCACTGAAGCTTTCTTT.

This clone was recorded a few times. The DNA of the CDR3 is TGTGCCAGTAAAACCGGGGGGGCATCGACGGGATGGAACTATGGCTACACCTTC. This codes for CASKTGGASTGWNYGYTF. The chain recombines TRBV19 with TRBJ1-2, with a possible D match to TRBD1 (6 bases). Germline loops: CDR1 LNHDA, CDR2 SQIVND (reference sequence). The CDR3 consists of 18 residues. V was clipped by 7 bases and J by 2 bases, with 26 bases between them.

The V and J genes are TRBV25-1 and TRBJ1-5; D possibly corresponds to TRBD1 (6 bases). The germline V gene encodes CDR1 MGHDK and CDR2 SYGVNS. V was shortened by 1 base and J by 2 bases, with 9 bases between the two germline ends. The CDR3 has 15 amino acids. CDR3: CASSEWGAGNQPQHF. The CDR3 DNA reads TGTGCCAGCAGTGAATGGGGGGCGGGCAATCAGCCCCAGCATTTT.

This clone has just one count. This rearrangement joins TRBV2 to TRBJ1-6; D ambiguous. Germline lookup yields CDR1 SNHLY and CDR2 FYNNEI. The CDR3 has 11 amino acids. V lost 3 bases, J lost 14 bases, and 8 bases lay in between. As DNA, the CDR3 is TGTGCCAGCAGTGATTATGTGACCCTCCACTTT. Its protein is CASSDYVTLHF.

The rearrangement uses TRBV20-1 and TRBJ1-2; D remains ambiguous. The germline gives CDR1 DFQATT, CDR2 SNEGSKA (reference sequence). Trimming took 0 bases from V and 3 from J, leaving 2 bases between them. The CDR3 contains 11 residues. Here the CDR3 DNA reads TGCAGTGCTAGAGACGACTATGGCTACACCTTC. Its translation: CSARDDYGYTF.

This chain connects TRBV7-2 to TRBJ2-2; the D is unclear. The CDR3 has 13 amino acids. Trimming pared 1 base from V and 1 base from J, leaving 1 base between. Germline CDR1 is SGHTA and CDR2 is FQGNSA. The CDR3 DNA is TGTGCCAGCAGCTTAGAGAACACCGGGGAGCTGTTTTTT. Translating it yields CASSLENTGELFF.

This clone was detected a few times. Additional DNA sequences in this sample encode the identical CDR3. This chain links TRBV7-9 with TRBJ1-5; no clear D. From germline, CDR1 is SEHNR and CDR2 FQNEAQ (reference sequence). There are 13 residues in the CDR3. Deletions cut 0 bases from V and 5 bases from J, with 5 bases between. In nucleotides, the CDR3 is TGTGCCAGCAGCTTAGCCACGGATCAGCCCCAGCATTTT. It yields the protein CASSLATDQPQHF.

This sequence joins TRBV25-1 and TRBJ2-1; TRBD2 might be the D (6 bases). Looked up from germline, CDR1 is MGHDK and CDR2 is SYGVNS. The V gene lost 6 bases and the J gene lost 6 bases, with 12 bases spanning the gap. This CDR3 spans 13 amino acids. CDR3 sequence: CASSPGGLNEQFF. The CDR3 coding sequence is TGTGCCAGCAGCCCAGGAGGGCTCAATGAGCAGTTCTTC.

This clone was observed a few times. The rearrangement uses TRBV10-3 and TRBJ2-1, with no clear D. V lost 2 bases and J lost 4, with 12 bases in between. This CDR3 contains 15 residues. CDR1 and CDR2 from the germline V gene are ENHRY and SYGVKD. This chain's CDR3 is CAISEPALGYNEQFF. CDR3 sequence (DNA): TGTGCCATCAGTGAGCCAGCGCTGGGGTACAATGAGCAGTTCTTC.

A note on this clone: Germline and junction disagree at one end, which may indicate a read error. This chain connects TRBV5-6 to TRBJ2-7; tentatively, D is TRBD1 or TRBD2 (5 bases each). The CDR3 is 15 amino acids. From germline, CDR1 is SGHDT and CDR2 YYEEEE. CDR3 protein: CASNLGWGRGYEQYF. The CDR3, as DNA: TGTGCCAGCAACTTGGGATGGGGGAGAGGCTACGAGCAGTACTTC. Supplemented by reference TRBV5-6 and TRBJ2-7, the full variable domain reads DAGVTQSPTHLIKTRGQQVTLRCSPKSGHDTVSWYQQALGQGPQFIFQYYEEEERQRGNFPDRFSGHQFPNYSSELNVNALLLGDSALYLCASNLGWGRGYEQYFGPGTRLTVT.